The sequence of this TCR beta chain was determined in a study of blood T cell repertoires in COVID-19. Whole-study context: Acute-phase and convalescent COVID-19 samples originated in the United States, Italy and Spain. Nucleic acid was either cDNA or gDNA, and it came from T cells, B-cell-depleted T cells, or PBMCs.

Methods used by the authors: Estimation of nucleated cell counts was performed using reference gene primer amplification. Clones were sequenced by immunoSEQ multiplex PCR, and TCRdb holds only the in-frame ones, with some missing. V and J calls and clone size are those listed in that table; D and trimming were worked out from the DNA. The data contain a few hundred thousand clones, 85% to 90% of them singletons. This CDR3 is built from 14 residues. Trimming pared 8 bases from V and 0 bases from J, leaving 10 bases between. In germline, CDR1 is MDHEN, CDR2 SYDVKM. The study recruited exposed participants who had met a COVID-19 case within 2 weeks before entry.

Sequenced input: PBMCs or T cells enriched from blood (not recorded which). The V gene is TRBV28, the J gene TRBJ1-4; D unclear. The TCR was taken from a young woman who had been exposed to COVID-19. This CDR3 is CASSGDATNEKLFF. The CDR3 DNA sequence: TGTGCCAGCTCCGGTGATGCAACTAATGAAAAACTGTTTTTT.